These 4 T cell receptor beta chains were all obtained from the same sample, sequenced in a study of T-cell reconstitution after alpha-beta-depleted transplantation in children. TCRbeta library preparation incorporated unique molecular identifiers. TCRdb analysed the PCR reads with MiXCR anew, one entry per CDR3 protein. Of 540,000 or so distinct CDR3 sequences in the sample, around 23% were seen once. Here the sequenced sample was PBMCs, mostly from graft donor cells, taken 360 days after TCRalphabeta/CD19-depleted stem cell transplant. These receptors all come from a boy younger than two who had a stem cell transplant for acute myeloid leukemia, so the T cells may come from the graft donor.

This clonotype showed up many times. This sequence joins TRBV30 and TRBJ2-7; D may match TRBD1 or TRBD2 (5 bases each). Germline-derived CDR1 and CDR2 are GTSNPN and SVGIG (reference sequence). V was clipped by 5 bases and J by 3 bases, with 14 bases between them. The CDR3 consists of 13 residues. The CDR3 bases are TGTGCCTGGGCTTGGGGACCGGTCTACGAGCAGTACTTC. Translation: CAWAWGPVYEQYF.

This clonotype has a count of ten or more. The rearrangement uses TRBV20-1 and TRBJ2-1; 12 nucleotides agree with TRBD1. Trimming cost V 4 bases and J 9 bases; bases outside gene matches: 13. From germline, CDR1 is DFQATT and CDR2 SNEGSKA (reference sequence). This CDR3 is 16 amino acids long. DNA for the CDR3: TGCAGTGCTAAACAATCCGGGACAGGGGGCTCGGGTGAGCAGTTCTTC. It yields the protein CSAKQSGTGGSGEQFF.

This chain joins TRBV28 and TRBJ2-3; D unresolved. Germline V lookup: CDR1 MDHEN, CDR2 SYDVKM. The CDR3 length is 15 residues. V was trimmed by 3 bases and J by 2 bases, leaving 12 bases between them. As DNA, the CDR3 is TGTGCCAGCAGTTTCTCCCGATTCGCCACAGATACGCAGTATTTT. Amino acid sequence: CASSFSRFATDTQYF.

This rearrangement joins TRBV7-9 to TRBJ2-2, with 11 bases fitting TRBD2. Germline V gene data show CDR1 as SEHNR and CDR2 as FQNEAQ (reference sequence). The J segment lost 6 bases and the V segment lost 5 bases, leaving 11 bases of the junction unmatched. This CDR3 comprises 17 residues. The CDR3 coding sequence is TGTGCCAGCAGCCCCTCCCCGGGACTAGCGGCAGCCGGGGAGCTGTTTTTT. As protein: CASSPSPGLAAAGELFF. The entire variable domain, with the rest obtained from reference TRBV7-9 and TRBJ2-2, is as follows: DTGVSQNPRHKITKRGQNVTFRCDPISEHNRLYWYRQTLGQGPEFLTYFQNEAQLEKSRLLSDRFSAERPKGSFSTLEIQRTEQGDSAMYLCASSPSPGLAAAGELFFGEGSRLTVL.